Below, 6 T cell receptor beta chains from the same sample are listed, as sequenced in a study of identical twins. TCRdb ran MiXCR on the 5' RACE reads and lists one entry per CDR3 protein. The table has 450,000 or so distinct CDR3 sequences, less than 20% seen once; the top ten hold about 12%. The sequenced sample was naive T cells sorted from blood. The receptors originated from a man in his forties or fifties in good health.

This clonotype was recorded many times. CDR3 nucleotide sequence: TGTGCCAGCAGCTTAAAACTAGCGGGAGTTGTGTCCGAGCAGTACTTC. This translates into CASSLKLAGVVSEQYF. The chain links TRBV11-2 to TRBJ2-7; 11 nucleotides align to TRBD2. V lost 2 bases to trimming and J lost 6 bases; unmatched junction nucleotides: 9. Germline V gene data show CDR1 as SGHAT and CDR2 as FQNNGV. The CDR3 extends over 16 amino acids.

This clonotype was counted only a few times. V usage is TRBV6-1 and J usage is TRBJ2-1, with D possibly TRBD2 on 10 matching bases. The CDR3 sequence is 20 residues long. Germline V gene sequence: CDR1 MNHNS, CDR2 SASEGT. Trimming took 4 bases from V and 3 from J, leaving 28 bases between them. The CDR3 coding sequence is TGTGCCAGCAGTGGGGACGTGCGGACAGGGGAGCGGGAGGGCTACAATGAGCAGTTCTTC. It yields the protein CASSGDVRTGEREGYNEQFF.

The chain combines TRBV4-1 with TRBJ2-7, with D uncertain. The CDR3 runs to 16 residues. Per germline, CDR1 MGHRA and CDR2 YSYEKL. V lost 1 base and J lost 2, with 15 bases in between. This chain's CDR3 is CASSQGAAKNAYEQYF. The CDR3 DNA reads TGCGCCAGCAGCCAAGGTGCGGCAAAAAACGCCTACGAGCAGTACTTC.

This clonotype was observed many times. The chain employs TRBV5-1 and TRBJ2-1; the D call may be TRBD1 or TRBD2 (5 bases each). V was cut by 1 base and J by 7 bases, with 12 bases left in between. Germline lookup yields CDR1 SGHRS and CDR2 YFSETQ. The CDR3 is 14 residues long. The CDR3 bases are TGCGCCAGCAGCTTGTCCGGGGCCGGGAATGAGCAGTTCTTC. Its translation is CASSLSGAGNEQFF.

The chain couples TRBV5-1 to TRBJ1-2, with 7 bases identical to TRBD1. J lost 4 bases, V lost 3 bases, and 12 bases had no gene match. The germline gives CDR1 SGHRS, CDR2 YFSETQ. The CDR3 sequence is 16 residues long. In nucleotides, the CDR3 is TGCGCCAGCAGCTACTCACCTACAGGGGTAGGCTATGGCTACACCTTC. This codes for CASSYSPTGVGYGYTF.

This clonotype was observed at least ten times. The chain couples TRBV24-1 to TRBJ2-5; 10 bases fit TRBD2. V lost 5 bases, J lost 2 bases, and 7 bases stayed unmatched. Germline loops: CDR1 KGHDR, CDR2 SFDVKD. The CDR3 is 16 amino acids. The CDR3 nucleotides are TGTGCCACCAGTGGTCTAACTAGCGGGGTACAAGAGACCCAGTACTTC. This translates into CATSGLTSGVQETQYF.